A single T cell receptor beta chain is shown here with its context. Its recognized antigen is unknown. No much larger clone exists at a distance of one base, and base qualities are not known. The sample originates from a study of identifying expanded T cells in peripheral blood (dated by TCRdb to between 2019 and 2020). In the study overall: Technical replicates were generated by sequencing separate aliquots of the same genomic DNA pool, and four replicates were compared pairwise.

TCRbeta CDR3 regions were profiled by bias-controlled multiplex PCR amplification of genomic DNA with the immunoSEQ Assay. In the source study's methods: To quantify the absolute abundance of each unique TCRbeta CDR3 region, the sequences were collapsed and filtered. Differential abundance was tested with two models: a binomial (Fisher-equivalent) model and a beta-binomial model that adds time-dependent variance fitted from healthy donors. Clones with fewer than 5 combined templates were removed, and differential abundance was called for clones with a Benjamini-Hochberg FDR below 0.01. In the beta-binomial model, variance was expressed as a function of the total template count across the two samples, in the form v = (b*log(k)+a)^2. The source is immuneACCESS, and TCRdb retained only in-frame sequences with V and J called. Part of the clones is not carried over; for the studies checked, unresolved V genes explain less than half of this, and the remainder is unexplained. V, J and clone size reflect that table, while D and trimming were determined from the DNA. For this sample there are around 91,000 clones; around 88% appear just once. The biggest ten clones account for about 4% of the sample.

Compared with germline, V lacks 1 base and J lacks 4 bases; bases without a gene match: 4. CDR1 and CDR2 are read off the germline V gene as SGHVS and FQNEAQ. Its CDR3 holds 15 amino acids, cysteine through phenylalanine. Only CDR3 DNA is held: 45 bases, read in frame from base 1. During the collection period, no infections or other immune events were recorded for the healthy donors. To calibrate time-dependent variance in a beta-binomial model of T-cell clone differential abundance, blood repertoires from healthy donors were used as a training cohort. The training cohort comprised 10 or so healthy donors, 3 female and 7 male. The donors were between about 25 and 70 years old, with an average age of about 47 years. Whole blood from each healthy donor was obtained from a commercial supplier and was collected at three time points two to three weeks apart. For immunosequencing, genomic DNA was extracted from whole blood that had not been sorted.

Overall study outcomes, separate from this receptor: The binomial model flagged about 1.1 differentially abundant clones between technical replicates but about 16.4 over around 2 weeks and roughly 20 over four weeks. For all healthy donors, the variance in clone template counts between approximately 2-week samples rose significantly as total template count increased. The authors expected that over much longer intervals, such as months to years, biological variance in healthy repertoires might increase even further. Across all healthy-donor time intervals, the beta-binomial model significantly cut both the number of clones called differentially abundant and the false-positive rate.

This chain joins TRBV7-8 to TRBJ2-1, with 7 bases in between that match TRBD1. This clonotype was sampled from a person aged 18 to 69 in good health. The sequencing input was blood. The nucleotides are TGTGCCAGCAGCTTAGACAGGGGCGGGTACAATGAGCAGTTCTTC. Its translation is CASSLDRGGYNEQFF.